The subject of this entry is one T cell receptor beta chain. The antigen is not known. Sequence at one end of the junction differs from germline and may be a read error. The entry originates in a study of radiotherapy plus CTLA-4 blockade in lung cancer. Overall study context: Patients showed objective responses in over 15% of cases, and disease control was achieved by approximately 33%.

Study-wide results and limits: Blood saw expansion of tumor-derived TCR clones after radiotherapy plus ipilimumab.

The CDR3 spans 12 residues. Germline CDR1 and CDR2: SQVTM and ANQGSEA. Sequencing used immunoSEQ multiplex PCR; TCRdb keeps in-frame clones, though not all of them. The sample lists 35,000 to 50,000 clones; approximately 73% were seen once. Alongside CTLA-4 blockade with ipilimumab, patients with chemo-refractory metastatic non-small-cell lung cancer received focal radiation. The starting material was peripheral blood, obtained from a patient treated with radiotherapy plus ipilimumab. The origin of this receptor is a human donor with non-small cell lung cancer who had a complete response to radiotherapy plus ipilimumab. The rearrangement uses TRBV29-1 and TRBJ2-4; D possibly corresponds to TRBD1 (5 bases). The CDR3 nucleotides are TGCAGCGTTGAAGACGATCTAGGGGTACAGCACTTC. Amino acid sequence: CSVEDDLGVQHF.